Listed below are T cell receptor beta chains from one sample, sequenced in a study of blood T cell repertoires in COVID-19. Sequencing was performed with immunoSEQ multiplex PCR; in TCRdb, only in-frame clones are kept and a portion is missing. The sample records 180,000 or so clones, around 90% being singletons. The sample consisted of peripheral blood. Every receptor here comes from a man aged 35-49 years with acute or convalescent COVID-19. CDR3s include the opening cysteine and the closing phenylalanine or tryptophan. D genes are given only for firm matches. Only part of the rows carry a size: once, few, many, or a class if the clone is expanded.

TRBD1,TRBV28,TRBJ1-2,few,TGTGCCAGCAGTTCCCGGGACAGGCCCGCCCATGGCTACACCTTC,CASSSRDRPAHGYTF
TRBD1,TRBV7-9,TRBJ1-1,NA,TGTGCCAGCAGTTTAGGACAGGGGGACTCTGAAGCTTTCTTT,CASSLGQGDSEAFF
TRBD2,TRBV12-5,TRBJ2-3,NA,TGTGCTAGTGGTTTGGTACCACGTGCGGGGAGGGGCACAGATACGCAGTATTTT,CASGLVPRAGRGTDTQYF
NA,TRBV6-1,TRBJ2-5,NA,TGTGCCAGCAGTGAAGCCTATGTTAGGACACAGCTCGAAGAGACCCAGTACTTC,CASSEAYVRTQLEETQYF
NA,TRBV3-1/TRBV3-2,TRBJ2-7,NA,TGTGCCAGGCGGGGGCCCTATAGGGGTGGGGACGAGCAGTACTTC,CARRGPYRGGDEQYF
TRBD1,TRBV6-5,TRBJ1-2,NA,TGTGCCAGCACCCCGGGAGGGGGCAACTATGGCTACACCTTC,CASTPGGGNYGYTF
TRBD2,TRBV28,TRBJ2-2,NA,TGTGCCAGCAGTCCCGCCGGGACTAGCGGGGCCGGGGAGCTGTTTTTT,CASSPAGTSGAGELFF
TRBD1,TRBV7-9,TRBJ1-2,NA,TGTGCCAGCAGCTTGACAGGGGGAAAAGGGGGCTACACCTTC,CASSLTGGKGGYTF
TRBD2,TRBV24-1,TRBJ2-1,once,TGTGCCACCAGTGATCGGACGGGGGGGAGAAACAATGAGCAGTTCTTC,CATSDRTGGRNNEQFF
NA,TRBV5-1,TRBJ2-5,NA,TGCGCCAGCAGGGGGGCTAGCCAAGAGACCCAGTACTTC,CASRGASQETQYF
TRBD1,TRBV6-5,TRBJ1-1,NA,TGTGCCACTTCCGACAGGGGCCAAGAGAAAGCTTTCTTT,CATSDRGQEKAFF
TRBD2,TRBV7-9,TRBJ2-3,NA,TGTGCCAGCAGCGGGACTAGCGGCACAGATACGCAGTATTTT,CASSGTSGTDTQYF
NA,TRBV6-6,TRBJ2-2,NA,TGTGCCAGCAGTCGCCTCCCGGGACAATCGAACACCGGGGAGCTGTTTTTT,CASSRLPGQSNTGELFF
NA,TRBV28,TRBJ2-2,NA,TGTGCCAGCAGATACGGGGTGACCGGGGAGCTGTTTTTT,CASRYGVTGELFF
TRBD1,TRBV5-5,TRBJ2-7,once,TGTGCCAGCAGCCTCCCAGGGAGGGACAGGGGTAGGTACGAGCAGTACTTC,CASSLPGRDRGRYEQYF
NA,TRBV29-1,TRBJ1-2,NA,TGCAGCGTTGAATCAGGCAGCTATGGCTACACCTTC,CSVESGSYGYTF
TRBD2,TRBV24-1,TRBJ2-1,NA,TGTGCCACCAGTGATTTCCGGACTAGCGGATTCAATGAGCAGTTCTTC,CATSDFRTSGFNEQFF
NA,TRBV19,TRBJ1-2,NA,TGTGCCAGTAGTCCGGGGGACTATGGCTACACCTTC,CASSPGDYGYTF
NA,TRBV24-1,TRBJ1-5,once,TGTGCCACCAGTGATTTACAGGTGGGGAGCAATCAGCCCCAGCATTTT,CATSDLQVGSNQPQHF
TRBD1,TRBV6-1,TRBJ1-5,NA,TGTGCCAGCAGTGAACTACCGGGACAGGGAGGTCAGCCCCAGCATTTT,CASSELPGQGGQPQHF
NA,TRBV19,TRBJ2-5,once,TGTGCCAGTAGAAAAACAGGGAGCCGTCGAGAGACCCAGTACTTC,CASRKTGSRRETQYF
TRBD1,TRBV9,TRBJ1-3,NA,TGTGCCAGCAGCGTAGACAGGGGGCAGCTTGGAAACACCATATATTTT,CASSVDRGQLGNTIYF
TRBD1,TRBV29-1,TRBJ1-4,NA,TGCAGCGTTGAAGTTTTGAGACAGGGGAGTAATGAAAAACTGTTTTTT,CSVEVLRQGSNEKLFF
TRBD1,TRBV7-9,TRBJ2-5,once,TGTGCCAGCAGCCCCCCCGGGACAGCCGTAGAGACCCAGTACTTC,CASSPPGTAVETQYF
TRBD1,TRBV7-2,TRBJ1-5,NA,TGTGCCAGCAGCTTAGCTGGGACAGGGGGGGGGCTAGTCTGGCCCCAGCATTTT,CASSLAGTGGGLVWPQHF
TRBD2,TRBV7-8,TRBJ2-7,NA,TGTGCCAGCAGCTTAGGGTCCAGCGGGGTCTCTCACGAGCAGTACTTC,CASSLGSSGVSHEQYF
TRBD1,TRBV5-6,TRBJ2-7,NA,TGTGCCAGCAGGTGGGGCCGACAGGGTGTCTACGAGCAGTACTTC,CASRWGRQGVYEQYF
NA,TRBV28,TRBJ1-2,NA,TGTGCCAGCAGTTTATGGGACAGCGCCTCTCACTATGGCTACACCTTC,CASSLWDSASHYGYTF
NA,TRBV7-2,TRBJ1-2,few,TGTGCCAGCAGCTTAGGCCCAGGGATCAACTATGGCTACACCTTC,CASSLGPGINYGYTF
TRBD2,TRBV7-9,TRBJ2-1,NA,TGTGCCAGCACGGGACTAGCGGGGGAGTACAATGAGCAGTTCTTC,CASTGLAGEYNEQFF
TRBD1,TRBV5-4,TRBJ1-2,NA,TGTGCCAGCAACTTTAGACAGGGACCTAACTATGGCTACACCTTC,CASNFRQGPNYGYTF